A single sample is the source of the 8 T cell receptor beta chains below, sequenced in a study of T-cell reconstitution after alpha-beta-depleted transplantation in children. Unique molecular identifiers were incorporated during preparation of the TCRbeta library. TCRdb called the PCR reads again in MiXCR, with one record for every CDR3 protein. This table holds roughly 400,000 distinct CDR3 sequences, about a fifth found once. Source: PBMCs from the stem cell graft donor, taken from the stem cell graft. The source of these receptors is a human donor who donated a stem cell graft to a child with acute myeloid leukemia.

V and J are TRBV20-1 and TRBJ2-1, with 9 bases that match TRBD2. V lost 0 bases and J lost 1; bases outside the gene matches: 4. Germline lookup yields CDR1 DFQATT and CDR2 SNEGSKA (reference sequence). The CDR3 runs to 16 residues. The DNA for the CDR3 is TGCAGTGCTAGAGATCGTGCGGGGGGGTCCTACAATGAGCAGTTCTTC. Protein sequence: CSARDRAGGSYNEQFF.

This clonotype has more than one count but fewer than ten. The chain carries TRBV25-1 and TRBJ1-5; D uncertain. Trimming stripped 4 bases from V and 9 bases from J, with 10 bases between. The CDR3 extends over 12 amino acids. Germline loops: CDR1 MGHDK, CDR2 SYGVNS. The CDR3 DNA sequence: TGTGCCAGCAGTGGGGCGCGGGGGCCCCAGCATTTT. Translating it yields CASSGARGPQHF.

In its sample, this clonotype was seen a few times. The chain links TRBV7-2 to TRBJ2-7; D gene uncertain. Germline values: CDR1 SGHTA, CDR2 FQGNSA. V was shortened by 3 bases and J by 3 bases, with 18 bases between the two germline ends. The CDR3 runs 16 residues. CDR3 protein: CASSFLFTGLDYEQYF. DNA for the CDR3: TGTGCCAGCAGCTTTCTCTTCACCGGGCTAGACTACGAGCAGTACTTC.

CDR3 coding DNA: TGCAGCGTTGAGACAGAAACGAGCTCCTACGAGCAGTACTTC. Translating it yields CSVETETSSYEQYF. The chain is built from TRBV29-1 and TRBJ2-7, with D perhaps TRBD1 (5 bases). Between the trimmed V and J ends, which lost 3 bases and 0 bases, there was a span of 12 bases. Per the germline V gene, CDR1 is SQVTM and CDR2 is ANQGSEA. The CDR3 extends over 14 amino acids.

This clonotype was observed at least ten times. The V call is TRBV6-5, the J call TRBJ2-3; TRBD2 matches 13 bases. Germline V gene sequence: CDR1 MNHEY, CDR2 SVGAGI. The J segment lost 2 bases and the V segment lost 0 bases, leaving 5 bases of the junction unmatched. The CDR3 extends over 18 amino acids. Here the CDR3 DNA reads TGTGCCAGCAGTTACTCCTCGGGACTAGCGGGACTCACAGATACGCAGTATTTT. It translates to CASSYSSGLAGLTDTQYF.

The chain combines TRBV2 with TRBJ2-3, with D possibly being TRBD2 (6 bases). Trimming stripped 6 bases from V and 5 bases from J, with 12 bases between. CDR1 SNHLY and CDR2 FYNNEI come from the germline V gene. The CDR3 consists of 13 residues. CDR3 nucleotides: TGTGCCAGCAGCGTTTTGCGGGAAGATACGCAGTATTTT. Translated, it gives CASSVLREDTQYF. Full variable domain (missing parts from reference TRBV2 and TRBJ2-3): EPEVTQTPSHQVTQMGQEVILRCVPISNHLYFYWYRQILGQKVEFLVSFYNNEISEKSEIFDDQFSVERPDGSNFTLKIRSTKLEDSAMYFCASSVLREDTQYFGPGTRLTVL.

The chain carries TRBV4-1 and TRBJ2-1, with D tentatively TRBD1 or TRBD2 (5 bases each). Germline V gene data show CDR1 as MGHRA and CDR2 as YSYEKL. Trimming removed 1 base from V and 6 bases from J, with 19 bases in between. CDR3 size: 17 residues. The chain's CDR3 is CASSQASFSGTVNEQFF. The CDR3 DNA sequence: TGCGCCAGCAGCCAAGCGAGCTTCTCCGGGACGGTCAATGAGCAGTTCTTC.

This clonotype turned up a few times. The chain is built from TRBV28 and TRBJ2-3; no firm D call. The V gene lost 5 bases and the J gene lost 2 bases, with 8 bases spanning the gap. CDR1 MDHEN and CDR2 SYDVKM come from the germline V gene. This CDR3 spans 13 amino acids. CDR3 nucleotides: TGTGCCAGCAGTATCGACCTCACAGATACGCAGTATTTT. Its translation is CASSIDLTDTQYF.